A selection of T cell receptor beta chains follows, all from one sample in a study of cytomegalovirus exposure and HLA in healthy donors. TCRdb's copy holds only in-frame clones and misses some; the assay was immunoSEQ multiplex PCR. The sample lists some 150,000 clones; approximately 79% were seen once. The sequencing input was PBMCs. The receptors shown here come from a man aged 35-49 years in good health and CMV-seronegative. The CDR3 runs from the conserved cysteine through the conserved F or W. The D gene is left open where the match is weak. The size field is filled for only some rows; it gives once, few, many or a size class.

cdr3_length	v_call	d_call	clone_size	j_call	cdr3_nt	cdr3_aa
13	TRBV29-1	-	-	TRBJ2-5	TGCAGCGCGGAAGGATCTTTCGGGGAGACCCAGTACTTC	CSAEGSFGETQYF
14	TRBV6-5	TRBD1	-	TRBJ1-3	TGTGCCTCGAAACAGGGGCACTCTGGAAACACCATATATTTT	CASKQGHSGNTIYF
14	TRBV27	TRBD2	few	TRBJ2-1	TGTGCCAGCAGTTGGGTAGCGGGAGAGAGAGGGCAGTTCTTC	CASSWVAGERGQFF
14	TRBV6-5	TRBD1	once	TRBJ1-1	TGTGCCAGCAGTTCCGGGACAGGCCTTTCTGAAGCTTTCTTT	CASSSGTGLSEAFF
14	TRBV19	TRBD1	-	TRBJ2-1	TGTGCCAGTAGTACGACAGGGCCTTACAATGAGCAGTTCTTC	CASSTTGPYNEQFF
15	TRBV5-1	TRBD2	-	TRBJ2-5	TGCGCCAGCAGCTCCACCACTAGCGGACAAGAGACCCAGTACTTC	CASSSTTSGQETQYF
15	TRBV2	TRBD1	-	TRBJ1-5	TGTGCCAGCAGTGGCGGGACAGGGGGTCATCAGCCCCAGCATTTT	CASSGGTGGHQPQHF
13	TRBV12-5	TRBD2	-	TRBJ2-5	TGTGCTAGTGGTCGGGGGGGTAGGGAGACCCAGTACTTC	CASGRGGRETQYF
15	TRBV13	TRBD2	-	TRBJ2-1	TGTGCCAGCAGCAACCCCCGGCGGGGGGCAGGTGAGCAGTTCTTC	CASSNPRRGAGEQFF
14	TRBV6-5	TRBD1	-	TRBJ1-1	TGTGCCAGCAGCCCCGGGACAGTGAACACTGAAGCTTTCTTT	CASSPGTVNTEAFF
13	TRBV30	-	-	TRBJ2-7	TGTGCCTGGAGTGGGGACAACTCCTACGAGCAGTACTTC	CAWSGDNSYEQYF
15	TRBV10-3	TRBD2	-	TRBJ2-5	TGTGCCATCAGTGAGATGGCGGGAGGGGGGGAGACCCAGTACTTC	CAISEMAGGGETQYF
18	TRBV7-8	TRBD2	few	TRBJ2-7	TGTGCCAGCAGCTTAGCATCAAGTAGCGGGAGGATCACCTACGAGCAGTACTTC	CASSLASSSGRITYEQYF
12	TRBV19	-	-	TRBJ2-6	TGTGCCAGTAGTATCAGACAGAACGTCCTGACTTTC	CASSIRQNVLTF
18	TRBV7-8	TRBD2	-	TRBJ2-5	TGTGCCAGCATCCCCGGGAAACTAGCGGGAGTATTTACAGAGACCCAGTACTTC	CASIPGKLAGVFTETQYF
15	TRBV9	TRBD2	-	TRBJ2-1	TGTGCCAGCAGCGTAGTGATGGGGGGGTACAATGAGCAGTTCTTC	CASSVVMGGYNEQFF
16	TRBV7-8	-	-	TRBJ2-1	TGTGCCAGCAGCTTAGTCGGGTCTTACCCGGATAATGAGCAGTTCTTC	CASSLVGSYPDNEQFF
15	TRBV6-5	-	-	TRBJ2-1	TGTGCCAGCAGCCGCAAAGGCCGGACTAATAATGAGCAGTTCTTC	CASSRKGRTNNEQFF
16	TRBV4-3	TRBD1	few	TRBJ2-6	TGCGCCAGCAGCCAAGAGACAGGGGGTGGGGCCAACGTCCTGACTTTC	CASSQETGGGANVLTF
16	TRBV5-1	TRBD2	-	TRBJ2-3	TGCGCCAGCAGCTTGGTAGGGGACCTTACGGGGGGTACGCAGTATTTT	CASSLVGDLTGGTQYF
16	TRBV5-6	TRBD2	-	TRBJ2-3	TGTGCCAGCAGCTTGGCGGGAGCGGGGGTCACAGATACGCAGTATTTT	CASSLAGAGVTDTQYF
16	TRBV28	TRBD2	-	TRBJ2-5	TGTGCCAGCAGTTCCGGGACTAGGAGGGTAGTGAAGACCCAGTACTTC	CASSSGTRRVVKTQYF
17	TRBV10-3	TRBD2	-	TRBJ2-1	TGTGCCATCAGTGAGGCTATAGCGGGAGACTCCTACAATGAGCAGTTCTTC	CAISEAIAGDSYNEQFF
16	TRBV19	TRBD2	few	TRBJ2-1	TGTGCCAGTAGTCCCCATAGCGGGAGGGATTTCAATGAGCAGTTCTTC	CASSPHSGRDFNEQFF
14	TRBV5-8	TRBD1	-	TRBJ1-1	TGTGCCAGCAGCGCAGGACAGGGGGACACTGAAGCTTTCTTT	CASSAGQGDTEAFF
16	TRBV7-6	TRBD2	few	TRBJ2-1	TGTGCCAGCAGCCCGTACCCGGGACTAGCCAACAATGAGCAGTTCTTC	CASSPYPGLANNEQFF
15	TRBV14	TRBD2	-	TRBJ2-7	TGTGCCAGCAGCCAAGTTTTTGCGGGAGCCTACGAGCAGTACTTC	CASSQVFAGAYEQYF
15	TRBV14	TRBD2	-	TRBJ2-7	TGTGCCAGCAGCCTCTATCGGGGGGGACCCTACGAGCAGTACTTC	CASSLYRGGPYEQYF
14	TRBV7-8	-	-	TRBJ1-1	TGTGCCAGCAGCTCCTGGGGAGGGAACACTGAAGCTTTCTTT	CASSSWGGNTEAFF
14	TRBV11-1	TRBD2	-	TRBJ2-7	TGTGCCAGCAGCTTGAGCGGGAGTTCCTACGAGCAGTACTTC	CASSLSGSSYEQYF
19	TRBV4-2	TRBD2	-	TRBJ2-3	TGTGCCAGCAGCCAAGGGTCAGCGGGGCCATCCCTAGGTAGAGATACGCAGTATTTT	CASSQGSAGPSLGRDTQYF
13	TRBV27	-	-	TRBJ1-2	TGTGCCAGCAGCCCCAACAGTTACTATGGCTACACCTTC	CASSPNSYYGYTF
16	TRBV27	TRBD2	-	TRBJ2-5	TGTGCCAGCAGTTTATCTCGACTAGCGGGGATAGAGACCCAGTACTTC	CASSLSRLAGIETQYF
17	TRBV5-4	TRBD2	-	TRBJ2-5	TGTGCCAGCAGCCCGAGGGGCCAAGCGGGAGGGAGAGAGACCCAGTACTTC	CASSPRGQAGGRETQYF
13	TRBV28	TRBD2	few	TRBJ2-7	TGTGCCAGCAGTTTACTAGCGGGAGTCTGGCAGTACTTC	CASSLLAGVWQYF
12	TRBV7-8	-	-	TRBJ1-1	TGTGCCAGCAGCTTAGTAAGGGGGACGGCTTTCTTT	CASSLVRGTAFF
16	TRBV27	-	-	TRBJ1-5	TGTGCCAGCAGTCCACACGGGGTTCCTAGCAATCAGCCCCAGCATTTT	CASSPHGVPSNQPQHF
14	TRBV10-3	TRBD1	-	TRBJ2-7	TGTGCCATCAGTGACCGGGACAGGGCCTCCGAGCAGTACTTC	CAISDRDRASEQYF
10	TRBV6-1	-	-	TRBJ1-2	TGTGGGTGGGGGGGGAGTGGCTACACCTTC	CGWGGSGYTF
11	TRBV20-1	-	-	TRBJ2-7	TGCAGTGCTACCCCGTCCCACGAGCAGTACTTC	CSATPSHEQYF
16	TRBV5-8	-	few	TRBJ1-4	TGTGCCAGCAGCTTGAGGAGGGTTGCAACTAATGAAAAACTGTTTTTT	CASSLRRVATNEKLFF
13	TRBV2	-	once	TRBJ2-1	TGTGCCGGGCTACCTTCGGCCTACAATGAGCAGTTCTTC	CAGLPSAYNEQFF
14	TRBV7-2	-	-	TRBJ2-1	TGTGCCAGCAGCTTAGAGCTAGTCACCCTTGAGCAGTTCTTC	CASSLELVTLEQFF
15	TRBV5-1	-	-	TRBJ2-7	TGCGCCAGCAGCTTGGGGACATCCAGCTTGAACGAGCAGTACTTC	CASSLGTSSLNEQYF
16	TRBV9	TRBD2	once	TRBJ2-5	TGTGCCAGCAGCGCGCCTGGGGGGGTGGGACAAGAGACCCAGTACTTC	CASSAPGGVGQETQYF
14	TRBV28	-	-	TRBJ2-7	TGTGCCAGCAGCGAGGCGGGGCGTGGGTACGAGCAGTACTTC	CASSEAGRGYEQYF
15	TRBV7-9	-	-	TRBJ2-4	TGTGCCAGCAGCCCCACAGGGTTGGCCAAAAACATTCAGTACTTC	CASSPTGLAKNIQYF
15	TRBV19	-	-	TRBJ2-5	TGTGCCAGTACCCCTCGAGGAGGGGGGGTAGAGACCCAGTACTTC	CASTPRGGGVETQYF
14	TRBV28	TRBD1	-	TRBJ2-7	TGTGCCAGCAGGGGGACAGGGGACGACTACGAGCAGTACTTC	CASRGTGDDYEQYF
14	TRBV9	-	-	TRBJ1-1	TGTGCCAGCAGCAAGGGGGTGAGGGGAACTGAAGCTTTCTTT	CASSKGVRGTEAFF
14	TRBV5-1	TRBD2	-	TRBJ2-1	TGCGCCAGCAGAACGGGAGGGGTTTACAATGAGCAGTTCTTC	CASRTGGVYNEQFF
16	TRBV4-3	-	once	TRBJ2-2	TGCGCCAGCAGCCCGCGTGGGCCCCCACACGCCGGGGAGCTGTTTTTT	CASSPRGPPHAGELFF
12	TRBV7-9	-	-	TRBJ2-7	TGTGCCAGCAGCTTGATCAGGGGCGAGCAGTACTTC	CASSLIRGEQYF
15	TRBV19	TRBD1	-	TRBJ2-2	TGTGCCAGTAGCCAGACAGGGATTGACACCGGGGAGCTGTTTTTT	CASSQTGIDTGELFF
14	TRBV5-1	-	once	TRBJ2-2	TGCGCCAGCAGCTTGGGGCAGGGGACCGGGGAGCTGTTTTTT	CASSLGQGTGELFF
16	TRBV5-1	TRBD2	-	TRBJ2-3	TGCGCCAGCAGCCCCCGGGGGGGATTGGGAACAGATACGCAGTATTTT	CASSPRGGLGTDTQYF
15	TRBV5-1	-	-	TRBJ2-7	TGCGCCAGCAGATCGAGCTCTGCAGGGGTGGACGAGCAGTACTTC	CASRSSSAGVDEQYF